This T cell receptor (beta chain) was documented in a study of blood T cells in healthy people across ages. The use of a sample-barcoded 5' primer and a J-beta primer mix characterized a second PCR of roughly 7 to 11 cycles. TCRdb re-derived calls from the 5' RACE reads in MiXCR, one entry per CDR3 protein. The repertoire holds 850,000 to 1,300,000 distinct CDR3 sequences, with under 45% as singletons. This clonotype was seen a few times. V lost 3 bases to trimming and J lost 8 bases; unmatched junction nucleotides: 7. Germline V lookup: CDR1 MDHEN, CDR2 SYDVKM. The CDR3 contains 14 residues. This chain joins TRBV28 and TRBJ2-3; 8 bases fit TRBD2. The sequence derives from a woman aged 60 to 75 in good health. The material sequenced was blood. CDR3 sequence (DNA): TGTGCCAGCAGTTTTAGCGGGATGCTGGGTACGCAGTATTTT. This translates into CASSFSGMLGTQYF.